This T cell receptor beta chain is drawn from a study of T-cell memory formation after mild COVID-19. Study summary: TCR clusters mostly belonged to single donors.

Using constant-segment primers, 5'RACE produced TCR alpha and TCR beta cDNA libraries carrying sample barcodes and UMIs. One entry per CDR3 protein, called by TCRdb with MiXCR from the 5' RACE reads. The sample has 450,000 to 650,000 distinct CDR3 sequences, roughly 18% seen once. This clonotype was recorded a few times. What it binds is not known. Findings and limits, study-wide: Mainly in CM and EM were contracting CD4+ clones; CD8+ were in EMRA. SARS-CoV-2 specificity was not confirmed for second-wave clones peaking on day 37.

The CDR3 contains 16 residues. With V trimmed by 2 bases and J by 2 bases, 5 bases remained unmatched. Germline V lookup: CDR1 LGHDT, CDR2 YNNKEL (reference sequence). Sequences were obtained from PBMCs or a T cell subset sorted from them (not recorded which). The receptor was isolated from an adult woman who had mild COVID-19 (a few samples of this study predate the infection). Cell type and time point are not known. V and J are TRBV3-1 and TRBJ2-3; 9 nucleotides line up with TRBD2. DNA of the CDR3: TGTGCCAGCAGCCAAATAGCGGGGGTTACCACAGATACGCAGTATTTT. Protein product: CASSQIAGVTTDTQYF.